Described below is a single T cell receptor (beta chain) sequence and its context. It has no known antigen specificity. One base away there is no much larger clone; base qualities are not given. The record originates from a study of memory CD4+ T cells and cytomegalovirus serostatus (dated by TCRdb to between 2018 and 2020). Describing the broader study: A total of some 33 healthy Belgian adults, of whom 9 were CMV seropositive and approximately 24 were CMV seronegative, were included in the cohort. To replicate a published TCR-based CMV serostatus classifier, the researchers sequenced the CD4+ memory TCRbeta repertoires of a Belgian cohort whose cytomegalovirus serostatus was known. General study outcomes and caveats: The results were read as suggesting that the CMV-associated TCR signature is, for the most part, present in the CD4+ memory repertoire. On the Belgian cohort, the classifier based on the original framework reached a median bootstrapped AUC of roughly 0.94, with a 95% CI of 0.76-1.00. Of 170 or so previously reported CMV-associated TCRbeta sequences, around 67 appeared in the CD4+ memory repertoires, each in one to five individuals. For predicting CMV serostatus, the median bootstrapped AUC was approximately 0.96 using the original framework and over 0.9 using a US-trained random forest. Only CD4+CD45RO+ memory cells were sequenced, in contrast to the original study, which included naive and memory CD4+ and CD8+ populations.

Genomic DNA was extracted from sorted cells with the Quick-DNA Microprep Kit. Amplification of TCRbeta DNA was done with the immunoSEQ hsTCRbeta kit, following the protocol from the manufacturer. An Illumina MiSeq instrument was used to sequence the TCRbeta libraries. From the authors' description of their analysis: Removing out-of-frame sequences left under 2.5 million distinct TCRbeta sequences, an average of around 67,000 per individual. Two values were used to score each individual: the count of over 150 previously reported CMV-associated TCRbeta sequences and the total count of productive distinct TCRbeta sequences. A beta-binomial model was reimplemented in Python, and scikit-learn random forests with default parameters were trained on data from the US cohort. Classifier performance on the Belgian cohort was summarized as median AUC with percentile confidence intervals over 10,000 bootstrap iterations. In TCRdb, the immuneACCESS table is reduced to in-frame sequences with V and J assigned. These tables do not hold every clone; where another copy was compared, an unresolved V gene accounts for under half, and the others remain unexplained. V, J and clone size were drawn from that table, and D and trimming were deduced from the DNA. This sample gives some 48,000 clones in total; roughly 78% of them show up just once. The ten top clones hold over 0.5% of the sample.

Via the germline V gene, CDR1 is MNHNS and CDR2 SASEGT. The CDR3 spans 14 residues, from the cysteine through the phenylalanine. Only the CDR3 portion is preserved as DNA: 42 bases, with reading frame beginning at the first base. V was cut back by 6 bases and J by 1 base, leaving a gap of 13 bases between them. Single viable CD3+CD4+CD8-CD45RO+ cells were sorted as memory CD4+ T cells on a FACSAria II. CMV serostatus was assessed using a Roche Elecsys assay, by which serum IgG against CMV pp150, pp28, p38 and p52 was detected. After thawing, total CD4+ T cells were enriched by positive selection with CD4 magnetic microbeads. The samples came from a different study that was designed specifically to examine the CD4+ T cell memory repertoire. Following standard operating procedures, peripheral blood mononuclear cells were isolated and cryopreserved, while serum was kept at -80 degrees C. CD3-PerCP (BW264/56), CD4-APC (RPA-T4), CD45RO-PE (UCHT1) and CD8-Pacific Orange (3B5) antibodies were used for staining, and non-viable cells were excluded with Sytox blue.

The chain joins TRBV6-1 to TRBJ2-7, with TRBD1 as a weak D call on 6 bases. The TCR comes from an adult in good health and CMV-seronegative. Sequences were obtained from memory CD4+ T cells from blood. The bases are TGTGCCAGCAGCACCGCTAGGGGGTCCTACGAGCAGTACTTC. It translates as CASSTARGSYEQYF.